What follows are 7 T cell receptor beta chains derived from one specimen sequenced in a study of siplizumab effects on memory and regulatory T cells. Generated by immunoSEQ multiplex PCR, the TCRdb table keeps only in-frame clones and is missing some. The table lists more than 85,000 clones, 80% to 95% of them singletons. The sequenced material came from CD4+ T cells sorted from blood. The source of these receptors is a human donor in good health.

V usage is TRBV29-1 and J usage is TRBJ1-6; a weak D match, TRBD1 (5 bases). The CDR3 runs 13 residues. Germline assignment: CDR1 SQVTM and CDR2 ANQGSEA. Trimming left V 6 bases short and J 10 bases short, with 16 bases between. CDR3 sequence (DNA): TGCAGCGTCGCTTGGGGACGGGGATCACCCCTCCACTTT. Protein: CSVAWGRGSPLHF.

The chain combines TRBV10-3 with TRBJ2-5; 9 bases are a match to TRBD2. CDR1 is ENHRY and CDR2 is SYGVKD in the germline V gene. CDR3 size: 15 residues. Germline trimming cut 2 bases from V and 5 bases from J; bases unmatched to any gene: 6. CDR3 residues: CAISEPSGARETQYF. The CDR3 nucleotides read TGTGCCATCAGTGAGCCTAGCGGGGCCCGGGAGACCCAGTACTTC.

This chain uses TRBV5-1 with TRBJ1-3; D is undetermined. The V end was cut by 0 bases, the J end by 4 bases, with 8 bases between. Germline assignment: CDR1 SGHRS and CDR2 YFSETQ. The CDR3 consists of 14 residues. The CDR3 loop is CASSLDSAGNTIYF. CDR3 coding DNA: TGCGCCAGCAGCTTGGACTCAGCCGGAAACACCATATATTTT.

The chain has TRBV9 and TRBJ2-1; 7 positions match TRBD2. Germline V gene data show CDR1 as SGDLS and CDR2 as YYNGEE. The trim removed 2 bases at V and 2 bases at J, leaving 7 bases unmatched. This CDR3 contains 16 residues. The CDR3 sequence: CASSVGGGGTYNEQFF. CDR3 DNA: TGTGCCAGCAGCGTCGGCGGCGGGGGAACCTACAATGAGCAGTTCTTC. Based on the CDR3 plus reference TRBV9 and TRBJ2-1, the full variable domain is DSGVTQTPKHLITATGQRVTLRCSPRSGDLSVYWYQQSLDQGLQFLIQYYNGEERAKGNILERFSAQQFPDLHSELNLSSLELGDSALYFCASSVGGGGTYNEQFFGPGTRLTVL.

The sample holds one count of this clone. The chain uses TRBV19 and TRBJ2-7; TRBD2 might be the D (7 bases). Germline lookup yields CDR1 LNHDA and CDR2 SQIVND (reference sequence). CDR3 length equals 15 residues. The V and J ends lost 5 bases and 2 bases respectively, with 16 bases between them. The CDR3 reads CASSARGLPPYEQYF. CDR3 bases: TGTGCCAGTAGTGCCAGGGGACTACCACCCTACGAGCAGTACTTC.

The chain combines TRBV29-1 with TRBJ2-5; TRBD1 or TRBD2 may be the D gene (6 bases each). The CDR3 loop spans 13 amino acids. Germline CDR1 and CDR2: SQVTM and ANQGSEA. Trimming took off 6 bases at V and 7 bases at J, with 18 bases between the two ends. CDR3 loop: CSVDHRVGGTQYF. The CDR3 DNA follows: TGCAGCGTAGACCACAGGGTCGGGGGGACCCAGTACTTC.

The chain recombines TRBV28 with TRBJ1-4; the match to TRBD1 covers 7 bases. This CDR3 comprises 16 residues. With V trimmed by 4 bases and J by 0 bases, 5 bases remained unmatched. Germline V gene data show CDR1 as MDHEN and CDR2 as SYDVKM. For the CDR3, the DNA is TGTGCCAGCAGTTATGGGACAGACCCAACTAATGAAAAACTGTTTTTT. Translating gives CASSYGTDPTNEKLFF. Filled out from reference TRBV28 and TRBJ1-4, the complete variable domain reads DVKVTQSSRYLVKRTGEKVFLECVQDMDHENMFWYRQDPGLGLRLIYFSYDVKMKEKGDIPEGYSVSREKKERFSLILESASTNQTSMYLCASSYGTDPTNEKLFFGSGTQLSVL.